This T cell receptor beta chain was documented in a study of blood T cell repertoires in COVID-19. Study background: Samples came from the United States, Italy and Spain, spanning acute and convalescent COVID-19. From T cells, B-cell-depleted T cells, or PBMCs came the material, which was cDNA or gDNA.

By its share, this clone is large. Methods used by the authors: The assay estimated nucleated cells by amplifying reference gene primers. Sequencing used immunoSEQ multiplex PCR; TCRdb keeps in-frame clones, though not all of them. Clonal size and the V and J genes are those of that table, whereas D and trimming came from the DNA. The sample includes some 78,000 clones, 87% seen only once; the top ten take roughly 5.3%. The V and J ends lost 0 bases and 4 bases respectively, with 12 bases between them. Germline CDR1 is SGHAT and CDR2 is FQNNGV. The CDR3 extends over 15 amino acids. The sequence was obtained from a woman of 80 years or more with active or convalescent COVID-19. This chain joins TRBV11-2 and TRBJ2-5; D is undetermined. Sequencing was carried out using peripheral blood. In nucleotides, the CDR3 is TGTGCCAGCAGCTTAGAGTCAGCCCGCGGAGAGACCCAGTACTTC. Amino acids: CASSLESARGETQYF. Full variable domain (outside the CDR3, taken from reference TRBV11-2 and TRBJ2-5): EAGVAQSPRYKIIEKRQSVAFWCNPISGHATLYWYQQILGQGPKLLIQFQNNGVVDDSQLPKDRFSAERLKGVDSTLKIQPAKLEDSAVYLCASSLESARGETQYFGPGTRLLVL.